The clone carrying this T cell receptor (beta chain) was seen a handful of times. It was 5'RACE with constant-segment primers that produced the TCR alpha and TCR beta cDNA libraries, which carried sample barcodes and UMIs. Via MiXCR, TCRdb re-called the 5' RACE reads, giving one row per CDR3 protein. The data show hundreds of thousands of distinct CDR3 sequences, less than 25% seen once. The record originates from a study of T-cell memory formation after mild COVID-19. There are 15 residues in the CDR3. In germline, CDR1 is LNHDA, CDR2 SQIVND (reference sequence). The V and J ends lost 8 bases and 2 bases, in that order; junction bases with no gene match: 11.

The sequenced sample consisted of PBMCs or a T cell subset sorted from them (not recorded which). The origin of this receptor is an adult woman who had mild COVID-19 (a few samples of this study predate the infection). Cell type and time point are not known. The chain combines TRBV19 with TRBJ2-5; 7 bases align to TRBD1. CDR3 in DNA: TGTGCCAGTGGAGAACTAGACAGGGATCAAGAGACCCAGTACTTC. Translated: CASGELDRDQETQYF.